This T cell receptor beta chain was captured by sequencing in a study of blood T cell repertoires in COVID-19. Across the study: Samples representing acute and convalescent COVID-19 were sourced from the United States, Italy and Spain. T cells, B-cell-depleted T cells, or PBMCs supplied cDNA or gDNA.

Per the original data handling: Scientists estimated how many nucleated cells there were by amplifying reference gene primers. Profiled with immunoSEQ multiplex PCR; TCRdb holds only in-frame clones, not every one. The D gene and trimming were derived from the DNA, and the V and J assignments and clone size from that table. The data show some 55,000 clones, around nine tenths seen once. The germline gives CDR1 MGHRA, CDR2 YSYEKL. The CDR3 is 18 amino acids. V was cut by 4 bases and J by 2 bases, with 23 bases left in between. The chain carries TRBV4-1 and TRBJ1-1, with D maybe TRBD1 (6 bases). The origin of this receptor is a woman in her forties with active COVID-19. The sequenced sample was peripheral blood. The CDR3 DNA is TGCGCCAGCAGCCTCGAAGGGCAGGGGAGGGAGTTTAACACTGAAGCTTTCTTT. It yields the protein CASSLEGQGREFNTEAFF.